This T cell receptor (beta chain) was sequenced for a study of identical twins. TCRdb called the 5' RACE reads again in MiXCR, with one record for every CDR3 protein. The sample yields 600,000 to 800,000 distinct CDR3 sequences, roughly 20% seen once. Germline trimming cut 1 base from V and 4 bases from J; bases unmatched to any gene: 9. CDR1 is DFQATT and CDR2 is SNEGSKA in the germline V gene (reference sequence). The CDR3 runs to 15 residues. These data also formed part of another study, on T cells expressing NK-cell markers. That paper states: Of CD8+ T cells, about 1.0-8% belonged to dominant NKG2C+ clonotypes in six donors.

Sequenced input: PBMCs. The genes are TRBV20-1 and TRBJ2-7; 8 bases fit TRBD2. The TCR was taken from a woman aged 18-29 years in good health. CDR3 region: CSARAATSVDYEQYF. The CDR3 DNA reads TGCAGTGCTAGAGCCGCGACTAGCGTCGATTACGAGCAGTACTTC.